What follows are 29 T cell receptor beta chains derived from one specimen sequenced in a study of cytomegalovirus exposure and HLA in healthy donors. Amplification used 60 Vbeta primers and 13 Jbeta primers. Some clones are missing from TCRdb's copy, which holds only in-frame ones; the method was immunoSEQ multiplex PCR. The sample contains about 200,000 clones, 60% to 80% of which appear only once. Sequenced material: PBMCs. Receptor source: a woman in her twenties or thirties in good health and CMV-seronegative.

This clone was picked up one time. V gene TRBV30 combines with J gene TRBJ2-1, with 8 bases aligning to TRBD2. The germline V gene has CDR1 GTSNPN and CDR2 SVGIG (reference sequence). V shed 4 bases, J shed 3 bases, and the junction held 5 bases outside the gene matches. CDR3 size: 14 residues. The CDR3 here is CAWIAGLIYNEQFF. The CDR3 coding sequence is TGTGCCTGGATAGCGGGACTTATCTACAATGAGCAGTTCTTC.

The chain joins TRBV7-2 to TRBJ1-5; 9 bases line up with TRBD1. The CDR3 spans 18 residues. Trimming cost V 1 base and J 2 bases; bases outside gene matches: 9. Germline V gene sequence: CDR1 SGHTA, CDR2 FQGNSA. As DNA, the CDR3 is TGTGCCAGCAGCTTAGTAGGGGGTGGGGACAGGGGCAATCAGCCCCAGCATTTT. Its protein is CASSLVGGGDRGNQPQHF.

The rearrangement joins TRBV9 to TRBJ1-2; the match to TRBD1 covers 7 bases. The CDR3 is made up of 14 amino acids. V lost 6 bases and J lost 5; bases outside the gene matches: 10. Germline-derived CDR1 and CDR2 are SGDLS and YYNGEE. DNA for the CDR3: TGTGCCAGCACCCAGACGACAGGGACGTATGGCTACACCTTC. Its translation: CASTQTTGTYGYTF.

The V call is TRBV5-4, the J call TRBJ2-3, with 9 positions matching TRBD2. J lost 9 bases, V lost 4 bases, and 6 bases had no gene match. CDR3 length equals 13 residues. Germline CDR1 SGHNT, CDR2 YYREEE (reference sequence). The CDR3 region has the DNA TGTGCCAGCAGCCCCTCCGGGACTAGCACGCAGTATTTT. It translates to CASSPSGTSTQYF.

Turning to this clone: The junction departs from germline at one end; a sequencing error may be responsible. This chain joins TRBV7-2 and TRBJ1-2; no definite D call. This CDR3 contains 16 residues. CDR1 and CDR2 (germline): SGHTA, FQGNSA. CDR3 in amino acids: CASSPYSAGLSYGYPF. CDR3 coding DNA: TGTGCCAGCAGCCCCTATTCCGCAGGTTTATCCTATGGCTACCCCTTC. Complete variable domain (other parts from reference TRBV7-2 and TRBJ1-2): GAGVSQSPSNKVTEKGKDVELRCDPISGHTALYWYRQSLGQGLEFLIYFQGNSAPDKSGLPSDRFSAERTGGSVSTLTIQRTQQEDSAVYLCASSPYSAGLSYGYPFGSGTRLTVV.

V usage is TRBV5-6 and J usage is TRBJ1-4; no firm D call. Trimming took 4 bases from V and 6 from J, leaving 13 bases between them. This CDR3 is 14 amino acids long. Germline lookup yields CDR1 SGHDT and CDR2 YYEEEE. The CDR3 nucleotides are TGTGCCAGCAGCGAATCGACGGGTCATGAAAAACTGTTTTTT. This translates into CASSESTGHEKLFF.

Here the CDR3 reads CASSYQAASEYYEQYF. CDR3 nucleotides: TGTGCCAGCAGTTACCAAGCGGCTAGCGAATACTACGAGCAGTACTTC. V is TRBV6-5 and J is TRBJ2-7, with D maybe TRBD2 (6 bases). The CDR3 contains 16 residues. With 2 bases removed from V and 3 bases from J, the gap between germline ends came to 17 bases. The germline gives CDR1 MNHEY, CDR2 SVGAGI.

CDR3 sequence: CASSVDRATSYEQYF. In DNA, the CDR3 is TGTGCCAGCAGTGTAGACAGGGCAACCTCCTACGAGCAGTACTTC. The chain uses TRBV2 and TRBJ2-5; 7 bases are a match to TRBD1. The J call may be wrong; the DNA end is better matched by TRBJ2-7. From germline, CDR1 is SNHLY and CDR2 FYNNEI. The CDR3 extends over 15 amino acids.

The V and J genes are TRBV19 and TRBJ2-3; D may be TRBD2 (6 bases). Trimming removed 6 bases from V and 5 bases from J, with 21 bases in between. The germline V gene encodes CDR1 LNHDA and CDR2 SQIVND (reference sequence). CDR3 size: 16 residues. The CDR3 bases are TGTGCCAGTAGCTTCTCCGGGACTTCCTCGGAAGATACGCAGTATTTT. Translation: CASSFSGTSSEDTQYF.

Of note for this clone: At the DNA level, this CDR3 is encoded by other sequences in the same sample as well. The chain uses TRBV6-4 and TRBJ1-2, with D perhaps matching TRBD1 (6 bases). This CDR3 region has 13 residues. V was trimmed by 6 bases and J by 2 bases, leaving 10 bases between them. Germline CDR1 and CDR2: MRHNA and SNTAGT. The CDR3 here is CASSAQGNYGYTF. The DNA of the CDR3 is TGTGCCAGCAGCGCACAGGGAAACTATGGCTACACCTTC.

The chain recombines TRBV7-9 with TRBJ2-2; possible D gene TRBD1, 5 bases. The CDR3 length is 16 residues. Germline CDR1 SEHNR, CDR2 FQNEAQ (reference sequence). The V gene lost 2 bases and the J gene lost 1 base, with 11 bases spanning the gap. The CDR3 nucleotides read TGTGCCAGCAGCTTACGTCAGGGCCAGAACACCGGGGAGCTGTTTTTT. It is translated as CASSLRQGQNTGELFF.

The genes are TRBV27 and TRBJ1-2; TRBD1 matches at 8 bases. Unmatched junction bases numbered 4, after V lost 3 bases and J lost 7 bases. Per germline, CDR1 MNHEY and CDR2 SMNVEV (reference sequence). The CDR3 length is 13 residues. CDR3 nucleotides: TGTGCCAGCAGTTTTCTAACAGGGGGTGGCTACACCTTC. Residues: CASSFLTGGGYTF.

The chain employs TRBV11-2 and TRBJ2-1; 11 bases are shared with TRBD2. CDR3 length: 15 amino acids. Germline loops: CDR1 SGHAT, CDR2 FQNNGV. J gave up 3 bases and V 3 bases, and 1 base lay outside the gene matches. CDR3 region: CASSLGLAVYNEQFF. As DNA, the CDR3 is TGTGCCAGCAGCTTGGGACTAGCGGTCTACAATGAGCAGTTCTTC.

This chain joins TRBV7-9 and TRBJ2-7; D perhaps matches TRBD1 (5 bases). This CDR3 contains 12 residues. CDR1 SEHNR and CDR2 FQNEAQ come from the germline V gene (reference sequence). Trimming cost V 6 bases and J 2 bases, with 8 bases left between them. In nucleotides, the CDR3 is TGTGCCAGCAGTCCAGGGACCTACGAGCAGTACTTC. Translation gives CASSPGTYEQYF. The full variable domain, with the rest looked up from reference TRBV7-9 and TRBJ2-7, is DTGVSQNPRHKITKRGQNVTFRCDPISEHNRLYWYRQTLGQGPEFLTYFQNEAQLEKSRLLSDRFSAERPKGSFSTLEIQRTEQGDSAMYLCASSPGTYEQYFGPGTRLTVT.

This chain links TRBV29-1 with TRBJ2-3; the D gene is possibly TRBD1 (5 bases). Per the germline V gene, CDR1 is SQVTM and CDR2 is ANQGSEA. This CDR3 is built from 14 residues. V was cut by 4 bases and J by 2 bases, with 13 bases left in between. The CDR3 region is CSVVVQGLTDTQYF. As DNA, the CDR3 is TGCAGCGTTGTAGTCCAGGGCCTCACAGATACGCAGTATTTT.

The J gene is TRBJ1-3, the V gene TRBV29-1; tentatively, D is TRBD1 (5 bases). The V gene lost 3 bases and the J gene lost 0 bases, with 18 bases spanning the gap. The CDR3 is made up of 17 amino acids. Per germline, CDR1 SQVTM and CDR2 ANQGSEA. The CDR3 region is CSVDAAGEVSSGNTIYF. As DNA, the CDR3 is TGCAGCGTTGATGCGGCGGGGGAGGTTAGCTCTGGAAACACCATATATTTT.

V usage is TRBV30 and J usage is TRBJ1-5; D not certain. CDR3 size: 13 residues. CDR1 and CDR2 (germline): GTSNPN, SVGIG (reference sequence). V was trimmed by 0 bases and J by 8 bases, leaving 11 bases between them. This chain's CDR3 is CAWSVGNAEPQHF. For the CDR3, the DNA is TGTGCCTGGAGTGTTGGAAATGCGGAGCCCCAGCATTTT.

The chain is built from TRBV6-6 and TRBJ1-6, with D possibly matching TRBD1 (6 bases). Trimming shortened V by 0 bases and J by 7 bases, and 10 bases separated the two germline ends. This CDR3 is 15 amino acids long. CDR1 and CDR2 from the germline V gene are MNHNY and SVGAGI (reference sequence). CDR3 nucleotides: TGTGCCAGCAGTTACTCCAGGACAGCGAATTCACCCCTCCACTTT. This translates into CASSYSRTANSPLHF.

The chain's CDR3 is CASSLGGGYGYTF. The CDR3 region has the DNA TGTGCCAGCAGCTTAGGCGGGGGTTATGGCTACACCTTC. V gene TRBV7-6 combines with J gene TRBJ1-2, with TRBD1 as a possible D gene (5 bases). Germline assignment: CDR1 SGHVS and CDR2 FNYEAQ. The CDR3 is made up of 13 amino acids. V lost 1 base, J lost 5 bases, and 8 bases lay in between.

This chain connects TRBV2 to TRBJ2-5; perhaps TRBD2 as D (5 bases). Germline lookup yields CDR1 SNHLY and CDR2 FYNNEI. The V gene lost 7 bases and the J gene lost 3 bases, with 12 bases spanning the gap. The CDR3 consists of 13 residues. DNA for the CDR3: TGTGCCAGCAAACTAACGGGAAAAGAGACCCAGTACTTC. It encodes CASKLTGKETQYF.

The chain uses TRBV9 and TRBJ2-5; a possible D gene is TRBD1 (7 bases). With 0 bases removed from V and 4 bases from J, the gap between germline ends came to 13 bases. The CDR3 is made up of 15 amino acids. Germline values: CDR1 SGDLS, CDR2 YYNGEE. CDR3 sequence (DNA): TGTGCCAGCAGCGTAGCAGGGGGGCGGGGAGAGACCCAGTACTTC. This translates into CASSVAGGRGETQYF. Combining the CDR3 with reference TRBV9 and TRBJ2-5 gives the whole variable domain DSGVTQTPKHLITATGQRVTLRCSPRSGDLSVYWYQQSLDQGLQFLIQYYNGEERAKGNILERFSAQQFPDLHSELNLSSLELGDSALYFCASSVAGGRGETQYFGPGTRLLVL.

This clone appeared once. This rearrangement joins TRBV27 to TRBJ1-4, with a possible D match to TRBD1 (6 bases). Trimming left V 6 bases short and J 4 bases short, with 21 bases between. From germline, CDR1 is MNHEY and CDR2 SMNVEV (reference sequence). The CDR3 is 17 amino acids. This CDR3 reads CASSQMGMTGDNEKLFF. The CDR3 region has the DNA TGTGCCAGCAGCCAGATGGGGATGACAGGTGATAATGAAAAACTGTTTTTT.

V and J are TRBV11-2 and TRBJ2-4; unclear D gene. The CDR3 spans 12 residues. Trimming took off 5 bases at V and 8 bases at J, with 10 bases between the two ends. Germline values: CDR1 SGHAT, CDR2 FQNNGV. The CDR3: CASSPPTDIQYF. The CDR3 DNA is TGTGCCAGCAGCCCCCCTACGGACATTCAGTACTTC.

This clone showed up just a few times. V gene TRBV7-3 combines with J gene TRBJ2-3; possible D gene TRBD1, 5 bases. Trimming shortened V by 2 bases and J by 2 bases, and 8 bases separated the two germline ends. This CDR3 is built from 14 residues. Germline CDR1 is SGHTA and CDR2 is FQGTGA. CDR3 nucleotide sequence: TGTGCCAGCAGCTTAGGACATGACACAGATACGCAGTATTTT. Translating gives CASSLGHDTDTQYF.

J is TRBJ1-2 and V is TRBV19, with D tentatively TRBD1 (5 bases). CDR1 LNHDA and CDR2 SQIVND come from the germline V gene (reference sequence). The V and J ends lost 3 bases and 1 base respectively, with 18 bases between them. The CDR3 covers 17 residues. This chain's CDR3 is CASSISGGALYNYGYTF. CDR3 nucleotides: TGTGCCAGTAGTATCTCCGGCGGGGCCCTGTATAACTATGGCTACACCTTC. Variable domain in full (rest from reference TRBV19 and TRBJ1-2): DGGITQSPKYLFRKEGQNVTLSCEQNLNHDAMYWYRQDPGQGLRLIYYSQIVNDFQKGDIAEGYSVSREKKESFPLTVTSAQKNPTAFYLCASSISGGALYNYGYTFGSGTRLTVV.

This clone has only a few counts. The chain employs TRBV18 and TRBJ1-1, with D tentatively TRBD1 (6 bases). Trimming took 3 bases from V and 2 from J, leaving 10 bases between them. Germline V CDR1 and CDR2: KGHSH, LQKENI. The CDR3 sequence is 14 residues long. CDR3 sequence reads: CASSPRQVNTEAFF. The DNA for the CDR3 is TGTGCCAGCTCACCCCGACAGGTCAACACTGAAGCTTTCTTT.

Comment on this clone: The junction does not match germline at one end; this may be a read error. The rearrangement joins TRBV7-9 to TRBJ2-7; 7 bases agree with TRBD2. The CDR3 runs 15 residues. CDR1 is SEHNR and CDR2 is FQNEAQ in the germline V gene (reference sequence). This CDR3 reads CASSLAAGRTYEQYF. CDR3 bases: TGTGCCAGCAGCCTAGCGGCAGGGCGGACCTACGAGCAGTACTTC.

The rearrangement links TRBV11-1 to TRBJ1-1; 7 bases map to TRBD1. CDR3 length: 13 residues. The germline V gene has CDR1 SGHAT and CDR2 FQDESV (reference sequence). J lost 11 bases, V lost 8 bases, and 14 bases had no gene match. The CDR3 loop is CASERQGSTVAFF. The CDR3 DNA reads TGTGCCAGCGAAAGACAGGGCTCAACGGTGGCTTTCTTT.

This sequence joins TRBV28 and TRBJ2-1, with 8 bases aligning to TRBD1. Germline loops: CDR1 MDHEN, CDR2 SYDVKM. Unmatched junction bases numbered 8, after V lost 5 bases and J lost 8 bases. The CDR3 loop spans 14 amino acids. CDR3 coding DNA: TGTGCCAGCAGTCATGGACAGGGAACTCATGAGCAGTTCTTC. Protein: CASSHGQGTHEQFF.